The source of this T cell receptor (beta chain) is a study of cytomegalovirus exposure and HLA in healthy donors. The CDR3 has 14 residues. The V gene's germline CDR1 is SGHRS and CDR2 YFSETQ. Despite likely unrecorded immune exposures, the donors were nominally healthy at the time of sampling. Primers included in the PCR were 60 Vbeta and 13 Jbeta primers. Repertoires were generated with immunoSEQ multiplex PCR, while TCRdb's copy carries only in-frame clones and drops some. The sample has approximately 120,000 clones; less than 80% are singletons. A few counts support this clone. A junction boundary mismatches the germline segment, possibly from a read error. Other DNA sequences in this specimen translate into the identical CDR3.

This chain uses TRBV5-1 with TRBJ1-1; TRBD1 is a possible D gene (5 bases). The TCR originated in a man aged 35 to 55 in good health and CMV-seropositive. Sequences were obtained from PBMCs. The CDR3 region has the DNA TGCGCCAGCACCACCTTGGGAGGGGTGACTGAAGCCTTCTTT. This codes for CASTTLGGVTEAFF.